This T cell receptor beta chain was captured in a study of cytomegalovirus exposure and HLA in healthy donors. The wider study: Previous work identified some 120 million unique TCR beta sequences from around 180 million T cells.

Germline CDR1 reads LGHNT; CDR2 reads FRNRAP. The J segment lost 8 bases and the V segment lost 3 bases, leaving 10 bases of the junction unmatched. The CDR3 has 16 residues. The study ran its PCR with 60 Vbeta and 13 Jbeta primers. Only in-frame clones appear in the TCRdb table, and some are missing; sequencing was by immunoSEQ multiplex PCR. Of 100,000 to 150,000 clones in the sample, around 80% were seen once. The sequence derives from a woman aged 60-70 years in good health and CMV-seropositive. The material sequenced was PBMCs. V usage is TRBV12-5 and J usage is TRBJ1-6, with 7 bases fitting TRBD1. The CDR3 DNA reads as TGTGCTAGTGGTTTTACTAGACAGGGCGGGTATTCACCCCTCCACTTT. It is translated as CASGFTRQGGYSPLHF. Combining the CDR3 with reference TRBV12-5 and TRBJ1-6 gives the whole variable domain DARVTQTPRHKVTEMGQEVTMRCQPILGHNTVFWYRQTMMQGLELLAYFRNRAPLDDSGMPKDRFSAEMPDATLATLKIQPSEPRDSAVYFCASGFTRQGGYSPLHFGNGTRLTVT.